Given below is one T cell receptor beta chain in context. The trim removed 5 bases at V and 1 base at J, leaving 13 bases unmatched. CDR3 length: 17 residues. The germline gives CDR1 SGHDT, CDR2 YYEEEE. These data originate in a study of blood T cell repertoires in COVID-19. For the study at large: The cDNA or gDNA used as material had been derived from T cells, B-cell-depleted T cells, or PBMCs.

Per the original methods: The authors estimated nucleated cell counts from reference gene primer amplification. Sequencing was performed with immunoSEQ multiplex PCR; in TCRdb, only in-frame clones are kept and a portion is missing. V and J calls and clone size are copied from that table; D and trimming were computed from the DNA. Of roughly 80,000 clones listed, about four fifths were seen once; the top ten hold roughly 9%. Material: peripheral blood. This chain links TRBV5-6 with TRBJ1-1; 8 bases fit TRBD1. The TCR originated in a human donor in a cohort sampled during active COVID-19. The CDR3 DNA reads TGTGCCAGCAGTCTTTCAGGGGGCGAATTTAAGAACACTGAAGCTTTCTTT. It specifies CASSLSGGEFKNTEAFF.